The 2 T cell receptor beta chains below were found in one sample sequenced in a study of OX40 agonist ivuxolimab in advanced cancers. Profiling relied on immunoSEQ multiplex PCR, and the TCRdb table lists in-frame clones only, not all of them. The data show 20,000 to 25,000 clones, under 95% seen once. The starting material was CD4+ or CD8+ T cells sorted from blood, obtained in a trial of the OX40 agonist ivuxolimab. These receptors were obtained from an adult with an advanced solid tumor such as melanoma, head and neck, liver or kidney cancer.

CDR3 nucleotide sequence: TGTGCCATGCGAGGACAGGGGGCGGGAGGCTACACCTTC. The encoded protein is CAMRGQGAGGYTF. J is TRBJ1-2 and V is TRBV30; TRBD1 agrees at 11 bases. V lost 8 bases, J lost 8 bases, and 10 bases stayed unmatched. The V gene's germline CDR1 is GTSNPN and CDR2 SVGIG (reference sequence). The CDR3 has 13 residues.

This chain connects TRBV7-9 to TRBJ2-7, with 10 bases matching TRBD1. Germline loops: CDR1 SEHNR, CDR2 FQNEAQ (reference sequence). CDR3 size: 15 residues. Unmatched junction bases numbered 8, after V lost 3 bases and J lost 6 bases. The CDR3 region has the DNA TGTGCCAGCAGCTTCGTAGGGACAGGGGCAGTCGAGCAGTACTTC. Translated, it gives CASSFVGTGAVEQYF.